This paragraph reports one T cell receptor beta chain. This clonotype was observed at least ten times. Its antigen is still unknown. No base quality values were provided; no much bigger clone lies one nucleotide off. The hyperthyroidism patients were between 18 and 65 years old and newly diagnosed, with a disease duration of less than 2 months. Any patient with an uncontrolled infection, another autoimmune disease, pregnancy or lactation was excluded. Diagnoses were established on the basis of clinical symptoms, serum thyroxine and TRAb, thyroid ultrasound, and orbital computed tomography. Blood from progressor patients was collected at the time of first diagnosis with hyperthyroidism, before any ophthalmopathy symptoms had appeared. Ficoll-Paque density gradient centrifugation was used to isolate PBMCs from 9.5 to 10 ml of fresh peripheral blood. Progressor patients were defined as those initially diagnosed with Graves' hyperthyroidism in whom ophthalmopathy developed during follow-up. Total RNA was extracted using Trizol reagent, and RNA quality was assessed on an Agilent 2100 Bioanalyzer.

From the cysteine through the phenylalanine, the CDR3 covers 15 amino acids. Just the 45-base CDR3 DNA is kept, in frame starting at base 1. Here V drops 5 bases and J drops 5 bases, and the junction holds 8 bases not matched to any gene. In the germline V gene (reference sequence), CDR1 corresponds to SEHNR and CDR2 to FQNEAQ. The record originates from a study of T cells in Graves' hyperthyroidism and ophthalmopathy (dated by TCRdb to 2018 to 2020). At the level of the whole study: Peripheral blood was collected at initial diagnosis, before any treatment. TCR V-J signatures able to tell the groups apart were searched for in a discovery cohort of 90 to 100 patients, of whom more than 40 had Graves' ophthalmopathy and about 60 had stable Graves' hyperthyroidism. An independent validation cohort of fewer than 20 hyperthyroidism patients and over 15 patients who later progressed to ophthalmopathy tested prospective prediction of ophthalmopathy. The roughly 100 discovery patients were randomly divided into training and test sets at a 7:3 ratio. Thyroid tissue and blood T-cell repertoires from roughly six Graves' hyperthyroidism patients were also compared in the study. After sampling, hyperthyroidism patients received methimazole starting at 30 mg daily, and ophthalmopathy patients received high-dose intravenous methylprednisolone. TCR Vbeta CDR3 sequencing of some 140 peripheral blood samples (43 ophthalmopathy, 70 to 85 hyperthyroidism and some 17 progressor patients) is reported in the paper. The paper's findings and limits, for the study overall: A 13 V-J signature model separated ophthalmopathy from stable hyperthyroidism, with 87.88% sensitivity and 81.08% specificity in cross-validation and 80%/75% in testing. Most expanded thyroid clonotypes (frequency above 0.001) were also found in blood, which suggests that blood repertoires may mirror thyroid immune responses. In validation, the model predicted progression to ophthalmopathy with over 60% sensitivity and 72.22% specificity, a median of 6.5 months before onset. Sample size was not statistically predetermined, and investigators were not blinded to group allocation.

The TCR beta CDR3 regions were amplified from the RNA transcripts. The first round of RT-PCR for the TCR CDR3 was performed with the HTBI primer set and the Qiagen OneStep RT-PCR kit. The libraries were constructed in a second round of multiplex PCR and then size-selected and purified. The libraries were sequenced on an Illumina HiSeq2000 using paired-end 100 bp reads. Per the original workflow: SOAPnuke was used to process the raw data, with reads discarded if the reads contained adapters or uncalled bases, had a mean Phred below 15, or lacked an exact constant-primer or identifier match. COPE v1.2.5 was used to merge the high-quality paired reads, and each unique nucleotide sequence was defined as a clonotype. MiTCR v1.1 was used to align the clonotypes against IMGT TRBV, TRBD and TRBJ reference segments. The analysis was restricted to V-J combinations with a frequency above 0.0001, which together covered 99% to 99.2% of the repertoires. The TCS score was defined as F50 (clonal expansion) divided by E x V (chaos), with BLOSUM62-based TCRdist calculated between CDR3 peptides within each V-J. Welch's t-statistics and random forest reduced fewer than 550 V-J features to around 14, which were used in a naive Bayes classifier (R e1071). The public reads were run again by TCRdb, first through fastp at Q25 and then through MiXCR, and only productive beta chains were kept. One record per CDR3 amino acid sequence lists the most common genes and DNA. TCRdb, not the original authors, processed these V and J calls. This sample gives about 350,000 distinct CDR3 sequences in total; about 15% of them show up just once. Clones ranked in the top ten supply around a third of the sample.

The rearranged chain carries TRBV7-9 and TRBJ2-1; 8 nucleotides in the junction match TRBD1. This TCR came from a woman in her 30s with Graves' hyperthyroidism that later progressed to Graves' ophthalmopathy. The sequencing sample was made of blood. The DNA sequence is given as TGTGCCAGCAGCCCAGACAGGGGTCTGAACAATGAGCAGTTCTTC. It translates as CASSPDRGLNNEQFF.